This record looks at one T cell receptor (beta chain) sequence and its context. The antigen remains unidentified. The CDR3 extends over 16 amino acids. Germline CDR1 is MGHRA and CDR2 is YSYEKL. V lost 0 bases and J lost 2; bases outside the gene matches: 3. The data stem from a study of graft-versus-host responses after intestinal transplantation. The study's findings and limits: Peak levels of circulating GvH clones tracked with early post-transplant HvG declines.

Method: immunoSEQ multiplex PCR; TCRdb's copy keeps in-frame clones and lacks some. The sample has over 100,000 clones, 85% to 95% seen once. This clonotype originated in a human donor who was the organ donor for an intestinal transplant. The V and J genes are TRBV4-1 and TRBJ2-1; 8 bases agree with TRBD2. Sequenced here: unstimulated CD8+ T cells sorted from spleen or lymph node cells, sampled before transplant. The CDR3: CASSQEGREAYNEQFF. CDR3 coding DNA: TGCGCCAGCAGCCAAGAGGGGCGGGAGGCCTACAATGAGCAGTTCTTC.